The sequence of this TCR beta chain was determined in a study of T cell responses to AZD1222 COVID-19 vaccine. Study-wide findings and caveats: There were mostly white British donors and more females than males, and clonal diversity was possibly underestimated. It was only after the peak T cell response that any repertoires were sampled. Nearly half of spike-specific TCRs reportedly target unmutated variant regions.

Trimming cost V 0 bases and J 2 bases, with 8 bases left between them. Germline-derived CDR1 and CDR2 are LGHDT and YNNKEL (reference sequence). The CDR3 extends over 15 amino acids. The method was immunoSEQ multiplex PCR; TCRdb's version includes in-frame clones alone and lacks a portion of them. The sample lists some 130,000 clones, roughly nine tenths occurring once. With regard to this clone: Its antigen is unknown.

The sample was peripheral blood, taken on day 0 of AZD1222 vaccination. The origin of this receptor is an adult in good health. The chain joins TRBV3-1 (or the pseudogene TRBV3-2) to TRBJ1-5; D uncertain. CDR3 nucleotide sequence: TGTGCCAGCAGCCAAGATTCCGGGGGCAATCAGCCCCAGCATTTT. Residues: CASSQDSGGNQPQHF.